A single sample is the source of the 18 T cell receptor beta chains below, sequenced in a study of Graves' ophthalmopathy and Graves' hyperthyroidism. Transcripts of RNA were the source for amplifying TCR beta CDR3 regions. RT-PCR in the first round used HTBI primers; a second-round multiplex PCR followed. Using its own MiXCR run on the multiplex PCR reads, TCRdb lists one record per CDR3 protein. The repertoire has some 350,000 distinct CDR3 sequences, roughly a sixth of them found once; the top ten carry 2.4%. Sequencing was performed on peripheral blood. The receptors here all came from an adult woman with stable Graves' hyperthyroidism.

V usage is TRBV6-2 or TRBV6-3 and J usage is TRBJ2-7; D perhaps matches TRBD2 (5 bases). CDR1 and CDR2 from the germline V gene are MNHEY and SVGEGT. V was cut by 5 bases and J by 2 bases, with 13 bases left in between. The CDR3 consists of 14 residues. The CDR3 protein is CASSPGIQPYEQYF. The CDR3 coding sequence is TGTGCCAGCAGTCCCGGGATTCAACCCTACGAGCAGTACTTC.

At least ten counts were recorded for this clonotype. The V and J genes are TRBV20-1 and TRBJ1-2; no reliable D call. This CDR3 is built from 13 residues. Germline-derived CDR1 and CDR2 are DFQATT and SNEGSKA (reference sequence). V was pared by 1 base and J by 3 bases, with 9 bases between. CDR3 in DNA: TGCAGTGCTAGAGGGAGGGCTGACTATGGCTACACCTTC. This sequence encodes CSARGRADYGYTF.

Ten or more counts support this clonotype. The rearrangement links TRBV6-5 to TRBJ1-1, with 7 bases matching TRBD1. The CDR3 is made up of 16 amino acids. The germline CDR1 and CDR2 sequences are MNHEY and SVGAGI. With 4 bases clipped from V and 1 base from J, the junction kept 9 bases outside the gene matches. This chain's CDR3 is CASSFENRGGNTEAFF. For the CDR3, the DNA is TGTGCCAGCAGTTTTGAAAACAGGGGAGGGAACACTGAAGCTTTCTTT.

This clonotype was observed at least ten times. The chain's CDR3 is CATSGGEGQPQHF. Here the CDR3 DNA reads TGTGCCACCAGTGGAGGGGAGGGTCAGCCCCAGCATTTT. The chain couples TRBV24-1 to TRBJ1-5, with D possibly TRBD1 on 5 matching bases. This CDR3 is 13 amino acids long. Looked up from germline, CDR1 is KGHDR and CDR2 is SFDVKD. Between the trimmed V and J ends, which lost 5 bases and 6 bases, there was a span of 10 bases.

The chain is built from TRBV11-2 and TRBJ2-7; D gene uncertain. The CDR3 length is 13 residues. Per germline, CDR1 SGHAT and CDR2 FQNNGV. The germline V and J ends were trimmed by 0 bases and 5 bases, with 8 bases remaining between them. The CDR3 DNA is TGTGCCAGCAGCTTAGATCGGTTGAACGAGCAGTACTTC. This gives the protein CASSLDRLNEQYF.

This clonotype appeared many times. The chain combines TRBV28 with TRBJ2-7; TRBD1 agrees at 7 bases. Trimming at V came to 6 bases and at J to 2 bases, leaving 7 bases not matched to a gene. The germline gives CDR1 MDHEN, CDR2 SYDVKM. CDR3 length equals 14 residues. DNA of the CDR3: TGTGCCAGCAGCCCCCGGGACAGTCCCTACGAGCAGTACTTC. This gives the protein CASSPRDSPYEQYF.

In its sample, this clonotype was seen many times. In DNA, the CDR3 is TGTGCCAGCAGTTTAACAGGGGTGGCCTCTAACTATGGCTACACCTTC. Encoded protein: CASSLTGVASNYGYTF. V gene TRBV28 combines with J gene TRBJ1-2, with 7 bases lining up with TRBD1. The CDR3 has 16 amino acids. The germline gives CDR1 MDHEN, CDR2 SYDVKM. Trimming removed 2 bases from V and 0 bases from J; junction bases left unmatched: 6.

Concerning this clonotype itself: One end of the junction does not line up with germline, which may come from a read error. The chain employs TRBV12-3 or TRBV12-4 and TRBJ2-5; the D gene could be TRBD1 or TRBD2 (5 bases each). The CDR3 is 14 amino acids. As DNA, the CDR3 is TGTGCCAGCAGTCCTCCGGGACGACAAGGGACCCAGTACTTC. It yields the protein CASSPPGRQGTQYF.

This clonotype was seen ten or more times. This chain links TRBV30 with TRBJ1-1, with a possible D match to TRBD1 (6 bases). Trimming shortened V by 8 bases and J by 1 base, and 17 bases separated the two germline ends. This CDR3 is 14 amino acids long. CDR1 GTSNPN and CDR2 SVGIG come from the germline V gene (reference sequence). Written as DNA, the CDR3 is TGTGCCCAGAACGCGAACAGGGCGAACACTGAAGCTTTCTTT. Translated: CAQNANRANTEAFF.

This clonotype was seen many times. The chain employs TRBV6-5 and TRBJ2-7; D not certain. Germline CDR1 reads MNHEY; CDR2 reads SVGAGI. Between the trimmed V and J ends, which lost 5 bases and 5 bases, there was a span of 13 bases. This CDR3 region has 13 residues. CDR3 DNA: TGTGCCAGCAGTCCGCCGACGAGCGACGAGCAGTACTTC. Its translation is CASSPPTSDEQYF.

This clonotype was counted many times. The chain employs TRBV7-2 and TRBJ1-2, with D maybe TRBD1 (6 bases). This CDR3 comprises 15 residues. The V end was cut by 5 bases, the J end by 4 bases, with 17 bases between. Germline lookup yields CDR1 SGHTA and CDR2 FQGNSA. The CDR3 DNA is TGTGCCAGCAGCCCGCCGGGGGGCTTAGTCTATGGCTACACCTTC. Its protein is CASSPPGGLVYGYTF.

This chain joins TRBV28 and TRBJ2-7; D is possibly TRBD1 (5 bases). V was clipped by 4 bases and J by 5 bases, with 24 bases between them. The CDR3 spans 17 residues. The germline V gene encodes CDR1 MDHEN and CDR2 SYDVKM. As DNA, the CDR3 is TGTGCCAGCAGTTATCCTAATCCCCACCCACAGGTGCACGAGCAGTACTTC. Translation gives CASSYPNPHPQVHEQYF.

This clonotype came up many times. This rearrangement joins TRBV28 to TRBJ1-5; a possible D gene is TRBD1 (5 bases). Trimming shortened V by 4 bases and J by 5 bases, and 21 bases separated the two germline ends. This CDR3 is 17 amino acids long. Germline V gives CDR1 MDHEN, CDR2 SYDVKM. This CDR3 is CASSSGHGGLEYQPQHF. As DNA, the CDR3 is TGTGCCAGCAGTTCGGGGCACGGGGGTTTGGAGTATCAGCCCCAGCATTTT. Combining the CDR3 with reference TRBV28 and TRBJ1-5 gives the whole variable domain DVKVTQSSRYLVKRTGEKVFLECVQDMDHENMFWYRQDPGLGLRLIYFSYDVKMKEKGDIPEGYSVSREKKERFSLILESASTNQTSMYLCASSSGHGGLEYQPQHFGDGTRLSIL.

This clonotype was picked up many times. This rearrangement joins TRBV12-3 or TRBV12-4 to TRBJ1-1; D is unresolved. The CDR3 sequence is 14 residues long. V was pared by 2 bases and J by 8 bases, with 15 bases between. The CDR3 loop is CASSLSGGGREAFF. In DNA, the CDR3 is TGTGCCAGCAGTTTATCCGGCGGTGGACGCGAAGCTTTCTTT.

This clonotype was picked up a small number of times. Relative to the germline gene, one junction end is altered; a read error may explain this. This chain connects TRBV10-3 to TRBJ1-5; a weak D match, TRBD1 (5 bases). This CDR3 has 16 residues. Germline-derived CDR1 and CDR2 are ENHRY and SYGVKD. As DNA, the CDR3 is TGTGCCTTCAGTGAGTCTGGGGGGAATATCAATCAGCCCCAGCATTTT. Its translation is CAFSESGGNINQPQHF.

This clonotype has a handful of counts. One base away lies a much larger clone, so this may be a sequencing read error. The CDR3 sequence: CTSSGTRELFF. The DNA for the CDR3 is TGTACCAGCAGTGGGACAAGGGAGCTGTTTTTT. The chain employs TRBV6-1 and TRBJ2-2, with D possibly TRBD1 on 6 matching bases. Germline CDR1 reads MNHNS; CDR2 reads SASEGT. The CDR3 is made up of 11 amino acids.

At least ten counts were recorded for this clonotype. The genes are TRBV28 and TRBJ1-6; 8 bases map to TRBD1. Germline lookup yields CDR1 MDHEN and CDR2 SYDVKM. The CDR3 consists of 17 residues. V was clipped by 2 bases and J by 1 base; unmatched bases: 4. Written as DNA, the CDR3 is TGTGCCAGCAGTTTAAACAGGGGGGTTTCCTATAATTCACCCCTCCACTTT. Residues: CASSLNRGVSYNSPLHF.

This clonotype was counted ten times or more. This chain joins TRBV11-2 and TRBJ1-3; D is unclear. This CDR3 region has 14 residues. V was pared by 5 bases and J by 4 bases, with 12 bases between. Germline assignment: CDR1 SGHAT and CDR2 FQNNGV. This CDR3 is CASSVQEAGNTIYF. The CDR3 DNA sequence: TGTGCCAGCAGCGTCCAGGAGGCAGGAAACACCATATATTTT.